This T cell receptor (beta chain) was documented in a study of T cell repertoires in cytomegalovirus infection. This clonotype has only a few counts. The antigen is unknown. TCRdb ran MiXCR on the reads and lists one entry per CDR3 protein. Counted here are fewer than 1,000,000 distinct CDR3 sequences, approximately 31% occurring once; the ten biggest clones make up over 10%. Sequenced here: cultured CD8+ T cells from PBMCs, sampled from culture after CMV antigen stimulation. This clonotype was sampled from a human donor in good health (CMV status not recorded). Some clones in this sample may be carry-over from other donors' samples.

CDR3 DNA sequence: TGTGCCAGCAGCCTCATCCTCTGGGGTGGAGCTTTCTTT. This codes for CASSLILWGGAFF. The chain links TRBV14 to TRBJ1-1; D remains unclear. Trimming cost V 4 bases and J 10 bases, with 16 bases left between them. Germline V gene sequence: CDR1 SGHDN, CDR2 FVKESK. The CDR3 length is 13 residues.